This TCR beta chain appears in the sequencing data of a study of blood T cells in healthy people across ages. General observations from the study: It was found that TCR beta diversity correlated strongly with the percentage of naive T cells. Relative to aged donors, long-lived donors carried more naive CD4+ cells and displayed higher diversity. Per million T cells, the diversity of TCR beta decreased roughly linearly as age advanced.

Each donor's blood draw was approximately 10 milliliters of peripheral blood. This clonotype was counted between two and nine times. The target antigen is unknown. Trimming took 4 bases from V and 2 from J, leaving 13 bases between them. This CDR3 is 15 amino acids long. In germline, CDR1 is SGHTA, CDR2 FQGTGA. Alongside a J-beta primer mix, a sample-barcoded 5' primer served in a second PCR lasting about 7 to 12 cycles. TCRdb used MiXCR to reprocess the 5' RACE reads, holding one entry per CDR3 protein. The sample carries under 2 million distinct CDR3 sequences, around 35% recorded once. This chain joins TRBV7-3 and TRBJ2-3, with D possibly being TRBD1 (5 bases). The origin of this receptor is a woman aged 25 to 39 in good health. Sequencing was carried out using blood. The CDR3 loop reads CASSSRGATTDTQYF. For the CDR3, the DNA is TGTGCCAGCAGCTCTCGTGGGGCCACCACAGATACGCAGTATTTT.